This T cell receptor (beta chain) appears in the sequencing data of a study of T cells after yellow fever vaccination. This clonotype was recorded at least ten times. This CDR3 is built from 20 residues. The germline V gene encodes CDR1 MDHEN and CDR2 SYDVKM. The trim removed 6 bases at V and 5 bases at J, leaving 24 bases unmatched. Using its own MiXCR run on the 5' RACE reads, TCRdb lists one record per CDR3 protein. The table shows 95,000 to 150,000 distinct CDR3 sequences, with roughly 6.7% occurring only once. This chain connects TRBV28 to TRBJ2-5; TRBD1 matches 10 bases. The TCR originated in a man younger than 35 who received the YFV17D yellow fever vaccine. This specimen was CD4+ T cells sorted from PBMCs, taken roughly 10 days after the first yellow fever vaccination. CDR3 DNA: TGTGCCAGCAGGGGATACGGGCGTTTCCAGGACAGGGGGAATGGTGAGACCCAGTACTTC. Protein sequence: CASRGYGRFQDRGNGETQYF. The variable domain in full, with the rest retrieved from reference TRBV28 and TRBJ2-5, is DVKVTQSSRYLVKRTGEKVFLECVQDMDHENMFWYRQDPGLGLRLIYFSYDVKMKEKGDIPEGYSVSREKKERFSLILESASTNQTSMYLCASRGYGRFQDRGNGETQYFGPGTRLLVL.